These 3 T cell receptor beta chains originate from one sample sequenced in a study of cytomegalovirus exposure and HLA in healthy donors. The PCR contained 60 Vbeta and 13 Jbeta primers. Sequencing was performed with immunoSEQ multiplex PCR; in TCRdb, only in-frame clones are kept and a portion is missing. The table records approximately 140,000 clones, around 77% of them present only once. The sample taken for sequencing was PBMCs. The receptors derive from a woman between 55 and 75 years old in good health and CMV-seronegative.

The rearrangement links TRBV7-3 to TRBJ2-5; no firm D call. Germline V gene sequence: CDR1 SGHTA, CDR2 FQGTGA. Trimming cost V 3 bases and J 5 bases, with 10 bases left between them. The CDR3 length is 13 residues. For the CDR3, the DNA is TGTGCCAGCAGCTTCGGTTTCGGGGAGACCCAGTACTTC. Its translation is CASSFGFGETQYF.

V usage is TRBV30 and J usage is TRBJ1-4; D gene unclear. V dropped 4 bases and J dropped 7 bases, with 13 bases sitting between them. The CDR3 covers 13 residues. Germline V gene sequence: CDR1 GTSNPN, CDR2 SVGIG (reference sequence). CDR3: CAWTGIGPEKLFF. The DNA of the CDR3 is TGTGCCTGGACCGGGATCGGACCTGAAAAACTGTTTTTT.

This rearrangement joins TRBV20-1 to TRBJ2-3; no clear D. This CDR3 region has 11 residues. The V and J ends lost 4 bases and 5 bases respectively, with 7 bases between them. Germline V lookup: CDR1 DFQATT, CDR2 SNEGSKA (reference sequence). CDR3 sequence (DNA): TGCAGTGCTATACCCGGAGATACGCAGTATTTT. Translating it yields CSAIPGDTQYF.